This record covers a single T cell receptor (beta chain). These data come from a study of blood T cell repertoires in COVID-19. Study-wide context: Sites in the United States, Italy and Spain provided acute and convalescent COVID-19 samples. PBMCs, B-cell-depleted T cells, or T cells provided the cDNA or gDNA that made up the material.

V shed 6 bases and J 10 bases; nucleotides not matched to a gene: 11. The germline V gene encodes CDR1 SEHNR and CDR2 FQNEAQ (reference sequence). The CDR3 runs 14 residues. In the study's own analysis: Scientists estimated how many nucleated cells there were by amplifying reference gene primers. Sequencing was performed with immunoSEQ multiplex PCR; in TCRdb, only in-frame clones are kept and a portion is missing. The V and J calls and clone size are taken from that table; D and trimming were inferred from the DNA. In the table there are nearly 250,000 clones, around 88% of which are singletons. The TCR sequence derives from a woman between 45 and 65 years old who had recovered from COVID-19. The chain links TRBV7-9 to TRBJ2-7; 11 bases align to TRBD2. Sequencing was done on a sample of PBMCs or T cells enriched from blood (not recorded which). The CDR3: CASSPSTSGRQQYF. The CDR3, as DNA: TGTGCCAGCAGTCCTTCCACTAGCGGGAGACAACAGTACTTC.